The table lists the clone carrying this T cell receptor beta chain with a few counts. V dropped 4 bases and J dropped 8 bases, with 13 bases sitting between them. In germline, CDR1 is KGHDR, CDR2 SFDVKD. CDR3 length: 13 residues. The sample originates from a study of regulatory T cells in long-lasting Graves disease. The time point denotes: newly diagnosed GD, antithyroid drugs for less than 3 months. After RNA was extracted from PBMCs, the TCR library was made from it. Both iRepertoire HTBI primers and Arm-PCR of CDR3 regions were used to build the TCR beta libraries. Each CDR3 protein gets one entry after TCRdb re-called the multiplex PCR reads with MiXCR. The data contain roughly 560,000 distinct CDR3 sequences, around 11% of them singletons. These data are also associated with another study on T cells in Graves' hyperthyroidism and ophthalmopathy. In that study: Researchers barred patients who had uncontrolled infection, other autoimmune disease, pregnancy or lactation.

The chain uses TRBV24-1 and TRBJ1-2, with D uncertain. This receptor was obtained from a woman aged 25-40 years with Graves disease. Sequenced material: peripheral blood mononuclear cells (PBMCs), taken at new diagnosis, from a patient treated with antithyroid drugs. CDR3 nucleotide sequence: TGTGCCACCAGTGAGAATGAGGTGGAGGGCTACACCTTC. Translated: CATSENEVEGYTF.